One sample yielded the 25 T cell receptor beta chains listed below, sequenced in a study of T cell repertoires in cytomegalovirus infection. TCRdb re-analysed the reads in MiXCR, keeping a single row per CDR3 protein. This repertoire shows hundreds of thousands of distinct CDR3 sequences, approximately 34% found once; its top ten account for 2.5% to 3.5%. The sequencing sample was made of PBMCs. The receptors come from a human donor in good health (CMV status not recorded). Some clones in this sample may be carry-over from other donors' samples.

In this sample, this clonotype turned up a few times. V is TRBV28 and J is TRBJ2-7; D is unresolved. Germline CDR1 reads MDHEN; CDR2 reads SYDVKM. This CDR3 contains 13 residues. The V end lost 2 bases, the J end lost 3 bases, and 8 bases lay between the germline ends. CDR3 nucleotide sequence: TGTGCCAGCAGTTTACTAGTTTTCTACGAGCAGTACTTC. Protein sequence: CASSLLVFYEQYF.

The chain recombines TRBV5-4 with TRBJ2-3; TRBD2 aligns across 14 bases. Germline assignment: CDR1 SGHNT and CDR2 YYREEE (reference sequence). With 4 bases clipped from V and 9 bases from J, the junction kept 4 bases outside the gene matches. This CDR3 is built from 14 residues. CDR3 nucleotide sequence: TGTGCCAGCAGCATGGGACTAGCGGGGGACACGCAGTATTTT. It translates to CASSMGLAGDTQYF.

This clonotype showed up just a few times. The CDR3: CASRQIAGGRDTQYF. The CDR3 DNA sequence: TGTGCCAGCAGACAGATAGCGGGGGGCCGAGATACGCAGTATTTT. The rearrangement joins TRBV7-9 to TRBJ2-3, with 10 bases lining up with TRBD2. The trim removed 6 bases at V and 5 bases at J, leaving 8 bases unmatched. CDR1 SEHNR and CDR2 FQNEAQ come from the germline V gene (reference sequence). The CDR3 spans 15 residues.

The gene calls are TRBV9 and TRBJ1-5; no definite D call. Germline V gene data show CDR1 as SGDLS and CDR2 as YYNGEE. The CDR3 totals 9 residues. DNA for the CDR3: TGTGCTACTCCTCAGCCCCAGCATTTT. Translation gives CATPQPQHF. The full variable domain, with the rest looked up from reference TRBV9 and TRBJ1-5, is DSGVTQTPKHLITATGQRVTLRCSPRSGDLSVYWYQQSLDQGLQFLIQYYNGEERAKGNILERFSAQQFPDLHSELNLSSLELGDSALYFCATPQPQHFGDGTRLSIL.

This chain links TRBV6-5 with TRBJ1-1; no clear D gene. CDR3 length: 13 amino acids. Between the trimmed V and J ends, which lost 0 bases and 6 bases, there was a span of 8 bases. Germline-derived CDR1 and CDR2 are MNHEY and SVGAGI. This CDR3 reads CASSYSIFAEAFF. The CDR3 nucleotides are TGTGCCAGCAGTTACTCGATTTTCGCTGAAGCTTTCTTT.

This clonotype turned up a few times. This chain links TRBV7-9 with TRBJ1-1; D is uncertain. CDR1 is SEHNR and CDR2 is FQNEAQ in the germline V gene (reference sequence). Trimming left V 5 bases short and J 1 base short, with 14 bases between. CDR3 length: 15 residues. This CDR3 reads CASSNKGTGNTEAFF. Written as DNA, the CDR3 is TGTGCCAGCAGCAATAAGGGAACGGGGAACACTGAAGCTTTCTTT.

The V and J genes are TRBV25-1 and TRBJ2-3; 10 bases line up with TRBD2. The CDR3 totals 18 residues. CDR1 is MGHDK, CDR2 SYGVNS, per germline. With 5 bases clipped from V and 3 bases from J, the junction kept 14 bases outside the gene matches. CDR3 coding DNA: TGTGCCAGCAGTTCAACAGGTTTAGGTAGCGGGAGGACAGATACGCAGTATTTT. It encodes CASSSTGLGSGRTDTQYF.

This clonotype was observed a handful of times. J is TRBJ1-5 and V is TRBV7-9; no definite D call. V shed 1 base and J shed 1 base, with 5 bases lying between them. The germline V gene encodes CDR1 SEHNR and CDR2 FQNEAQ (reference sequence). The CDR3 spans 14 residues. The CDR3: CASSLDFSNQPQHF. Here the CDR3 DNA reads TGTGCCAGCAGCTTAGATTTCAGCAATCAGCCCCAGCATTTT.

This clonotype was observed a few times. The chain recombines TRBV20-1 with TRBJ2-6; D call uncertain. Germline V CDR1 and CDR2: DFQATT, SNEGSKA (reference sequence). The CDR3 runs to 16 residues. Deletions cut 5 bases from V and 4 bases from J, with 18 bases between. CDR3 in amino acids: CSALLRRNRGANVLTF. CDR3 bases: TGCAGTGCTCTCCTGAGACGGAATAGGGGGGCCAACGTCCTGACTTTC.

The chain has TRBV7-2 and TRBJ1-2, with 7 bases lining up with TRBD1. The CDR3 contains 16 residues. The germline V gene encodes CDR1 SGHTA and CDR2 FQGNSA. The junction had 5 bases not matched to a gene; V was cut back by 1 base and J by 0 bases. CDR3 protein: CASSLVGGGSNYGYTF. CDR3 bases: TGTGCCAGCAGCTTAGTAGGAGGGGGCTCTAACTATGGCTACACCTTC.

The V and J genes are TRBV6-1 and TRBJ2-5, with 8 bases aligning to TRBD2. CDR1 is MNHNS and CDR2 is SASEGT in the germline V gene. This CDR3 has 16 residues. V gave up 2 bases and J gave up 1 base; unmatched junction bases: 6. The CDR3 nucleotides read TGTGCCAGCAGTGAACGGGCGGGAGGCCTCCAAGAGACCCAGTACTTC. Encoded protein: CASSERAGGLQETQYF.

This clonotype has more than one count but fewer than ten. The rearrangement uses TRBV7-9 and TRBJ2-5; 10 bases fit TRBD2. The junction had 11 bases not matched to a gene; V was cut back by 3 bases and J by 10 bases. This CDR3 spans 15 amino acids. Germline CDR1 reads SEHNR; CDR2 reads FQNEAQ (reference sequence). The CDR3 here is CASSFGTSGKMNQYF. In nucleotides, the CDR3 is TGTGCCAGCAGCTTCGGAACTAGCGGGAAAATGAACCAGTACTTC.

With respect to this clonotype: Relative to the germline gene, one junction end is altered; a read error may explain this. V gene TRBV3-1 combines with J gene TRBJ1-2; a weak D match, TRBD1 (5 bases). From germline, CDR1 is LGHDT and CDR2 YNNKEL (reference sequence). The CDR3 contains 13 residues. The CDR3: CASSQGEGYGYTF. The DNA for the CDR3 is TGTGCCAGCAGTCAAGGGGAAGGATATGGCTACACCTTC.

This chain uses TRBV19 with TRBJ1-1; 9 positions match TRBD1. The CDR3 has 15 residues. The ends lost 10 bases at V and 5 bases at J; junction bases unmatched: 14. CDR1 and CDR2 (germline): LNHDA, SQIVND (reference sequence). Written as DNA, the CDR3 is TGTGCCACAACGAAAGGGACAGGGTATGGGACTGAAGCTTTCTTT. Translating gives CATTKGTGYGTEAFF.

This clonotype has a handful of counts. The V and J genes are TRBV28 and TRBJ2-2, with a tentative D call TRBD1 (6 bases). Per germline, CDR1 MDHEN and CDR2 SYDVKM. The ends were cut back, 6 bases at V and 9 bases at J, with 17 bases in the middle. The CDR3 extends over 14 amino acids. CDR3 sequence: CASSPGTPPRELFF. The CDR3 DNA is TGTGCCAGCAGCCCCGGGACACCGCCCCGGGAGCTGTTTTTT.

CDR3 DNA sequence: TGTGCCAGCAGCCCGAGACAGGGGCCGCACTACGGCAATCAGCCCCAGCATTTT. Translated, it gives CASSPRQGPHYGNQPQHF. J is TRBJ1-5 and V is TRBV4-2, with 8 bases lining up with TRBD1. This CDR3 has 18 residues. J lost 2 bases, V lost 4 bases, and 13 bases had no gene match. Per the germline V gene, CDR1 is LGHNA and CDR2 is YNFKEQ.

V and J are TRBV28 and TRBJ1-3, with 8 bases identical to TRBD1. Trimming at V came to 4 bases and at J to 4 bases, leaving 6 bases not matched to a gene. CDR3 length equals 15 residues. Looked up from germline, CDR1 is MDHEN and CDR2 is SYDVKM. The CDR3 DNA is TGTGCCAGCAGTTACCAGGGGGCGAGGGGAAACACCATATATTTT. Translated, it gives CASSYQGARGNTIYF.

This clonotype was seen more than once but under ten times. V gene TRBV19 combines with J gene TRBJ1-2, with no clear D. Deletions cut 3 bases from V and 4 bases from J, with 6 bases between. Germline CDR1 LNHDA, CDR2 SQIVND (reference sequence). The CDR3 is made up of 12 amino acids. The CDR3 bases are TGTGCCAGTAGTATTTTGGTCTATGGCTACACCTTC. It yields the protein CASSILVYGYTF.

The rearrangement links TRBV7-6 to TRBJ2-3; no definite D call. V was cut by 4 bases and J by 2 bases, with 16 bases left in between. The CDR3 has 16 residues. Germline CDR1 SGHVS, CDR2 FNYEAQ. The CDR3 reads CASSSRVGGTTDTQYF. The CDR3 DNA reads as TGTGCCAGCAGCTCCCGAGTGGGCGGAACCACAGATACGCAGTATTTT.

This clonotype was detected a few times. The chain combines TRBV5-1 with TRBJ1-1; 8 nucleotides align to TRBD1. In germline, CDR1 is SGHRS, CDR2 YFSETQ. J was trimmed by 1 base and V by 7 bases; bases with no gene match: 6. The CDR3 is 14 amino acids. CDR3 protein: CASLPGTGNTEAFF. CDR3 sequence (DNA): TGCGCCAGCCTACCCGGGACAGGGAACACTGAAGCTTTCTTT.

There are a few counts of this clonotype. The CDR3 is CASSLQRGGQETQYF. The CDR3, as DNA: TGTGCCAGCAGCCTTCAGCGCGGGGGGCAAGAGACCCAGTACTTC. This rearrangement joins TRBV11-2 to TRBJ2-5; 8 nucleotides line up with TRBD2. This CDR3 is built from 15 residues. Germline CDR1 SGHAT, CDR2 FQNNGV. Trimming took 5 bases from V and 2 from J; bases not matched to a gene: 7.

For this clonotype: Compared with germline, one end of the junction differs, possibly owing to a read error. The gene calls are TRBV7-6 and TRBJ2-7; D unresolved. Per the germline V gene, CDR1 is SGHVS and CDR2 is FNYEAQ. The CDR3 length is 13 residues. The CDR3 nucleotides read TGTGCCATCAGCTTAGCTGGTCCTTACGATCATTACTTC. This translates into CAISLAGPYDHYF.

This clonotype has a single count. Given the absence of the conserved phenylalanine or tryptophan at the CDR3 end, a read error is likely. The limits of the CDR3 on the DNA are not certain, so only TCRdb's listed CDR3 is given. The gene calls are TRBV29-1 and TRBJ1-2. Inclusive of both ends, the CDR3 amounts to 8 amino acids. Germline lookup yields CDR1 SQVTM and CDR2 ANQGSEA. The CDR3 region is CSVEEPVL.

This clonotype was seen at least ten times. At one end the junction does not follow the germline gene, possibly because of a read error. V is TRBV7-2 and J is TRBJ2-2, with 9 bases identical to TRBD2. There are 16 residues in the CDR3. Germline V lookup: CDR1 SGHTA, CDR2 FQGNSA. This CDR3 is CASSLAGLAGTGELFF. DNA of the CDR3: TGTGCCAGCAGTTTAGCGGGACTAGCCGGCACCGGGGAGCTGTTTTTT.

A note on this clonotype: This CDR3 is missing its conserved last phenylalanine or tryptophan, likely due to a read error. The V and J genes are TRBV5-1 and TRBJ2-6; D remains unclear. The V end was cut by 4 bases, the J end by 4 bases, with 6 bases between. Per germline, CDR1 SGHRS and CDR2 YFSETQ. The CDR3 is made up of 13 amino acids. The DNA for the CDR3 is TGCGCCAGCAGCCCCCTAGGGGCCAACGTCCTGACTTTA. It yields the protein CASSPLGANVLTL.